The next 21 T cell receptor beta chains were all read from a single sample in a study of regulatory T cells in long-lasting Graves disease (dated by TCRdb to the early 2020s). The time point tag for this specimen amounts to: newly diagnosed GD, antithyroid drugs for less than 3 months. RNA was extracted from PBMCs in TRIzol for both TCR sequencing and RNA sequencing. To prepare the library, multiplex PCR was applied. The sample was run on an Illumina HiSeq 4000. CDR3 regions were amplified by Arm-PCR with iRepertoire HTBI primers to construct TCR beta libraries. TCRdb reanalyzed the raw reads on its own, using fastp at Q25 for trimming and MiXCR for clone calling, and kept in-frame beta chains. Each record represents a unique CDR3 protein, reported with the most common genes and DNA among its rows. The sample table lists 400,000 to 550,000 distinct CDR3 sequences, 14% to 15% of them with a count of one. Around 15% of the sample goes to the ten largest clones.

The sample was also linked to a second study, of T cells in Graves' hyperthyroidism and ophthalmopathy.

The material sequenced was peripheral blood mononuclear cells (PBMCs), taken at new diagnosis, from a patient treated with antithyroid drugs. The receptors derive from a woman aged 25-40 years with Graves disease. Donor details come from another sample of the same person, matched by shared clones.

The rearrangement links TRBV3-1 to TRBJ2-7; D gene uncertain. V was trimmed by 2 bases and J by 3 bases, leaving 11 bases between them. Germline values: CDR1 LGHDT, CDR2 YNNKEL (reference sequence). CDR3 size: 14 residues. CDR3 sequence reads: CASSQSLRSYEQYF. The CDR3 DNA follows: TGTGCCAGCAGCCAAAGTTTGCGCAGCTACGAGCAGTACTTC.

The table lists this clonotype with many counts. The chain links TRBV18 to TRBJ1-4; D is perhaps TRBD1 (6 bases). The CDR3 is 16 amino acids. Trimming took off 2 bases at V and 8 bases at J, with 18 bases between the two ends. Per germline, CDR1 KGHSH and CDR2 LQKENI. Written as DNA, the CDR3 is TGTGCCAGCTCACCAGCCGACAGGCCTGAGAAGGAAAAACTGTTTTTT. Its translation is CASSPADRPEKEKLFF.

About this clonotype: A much larger clone differs by one base, so this may be a read error. This chain connects TRBV20-1 to TRBJ2-1, with D possibly matching TRBD2 (5 bases). The CDR3 extends over 12 amino acids. CDR1 DFQATT and CDR2 SNEGSKA come from the germline V gene (reference sequence). CDR3 loop: CSTRGPNNEQFF. The CDR3 DNA follows: TGCAGTACTAGAGGCCCTAACAATGAGCAGTTCTTC.

The V gene is TRBV7-6, the J gene TRBJ1-1, with 9 bases fitting TRBD1. The CDR3 is 16 amino acids. In germline, CDR1 is SGHVS, CDR2 FNYEAQ. V dropped 3 bases and J dropped 3; count of bases not matched to a gene: 8. CDR3 in amino acids: CASSLKQGAGDTEAFF. In DNA form, the CDR3 reads TGTGCCAGCAGCTTGAAACAGGGGGCCGGGGACACTGAAGCTTTCTTT. The variable domain in full, completed from reference TRBV7-6 and TRBJ1-1, reads GAGVSQSPRYKVTKRGQDVALRCDPISGHVSLYWYRQALGQGPEFLTYFNYEAQQDKSGLPNDRFSAERPEGSISTLTIQRTEQRDSAMYRCASSLKQGAGDTEAFFGQGTRLTVV.

The V call is TRBV5-6, the J call TRBJ2-7; maybe TRBD2 (6 bases). The length of the CDR3 is 16 residues. Trimming stripped 0 bases from V and 2 bases from J, with 15 bases between. Germline lookup yields CDR1 SGHDT and CDR2 YYEEEE. CDR3 region: CASSLGTGDSPYEQYF. The CDR3 nucleotides are TGTGCCAGCAGCTTGGGTACCGGGGACTCCCCCTACGAGCAGTACTTC.

This clonotype has ten or more counts. The genes are TRBV6-2 or TRBV6-3 and TRBJ1-1; D might be TRBD1 (6 bases). CDR1 and CDR2 from the germline V gene are MNHEY and SVGEGT. This CDR3 is built from 13 residues. V lost 4 bases and J 11 bases, leaving 17 bases between the germline ends. The CDR3 DNA is TGTGCCAGCAGTTTACAGGGACCTGACGGGGCTTTCTTT. This encodes CASSLQGPDGAFF.

The chain couples TRBV5-6 to TRBJ2-1; 11 nucleotides match TRBD2. V lost 4 bases to trimming and J lost 8 bases; unmatched junction nucleotides: 8. The length of the CDR3 is 15 residues. CDR1 and CDR2 (germline): SGHDT, YYEEEE. The CDR3, as DNA: TGTGCCAGCAGCCATGGGGGTAGCGGGAGGGATGAGCAGTTCTTC. Translation: CASSHGGSGRDEQFF.

This clonotype was recorded many times. The chain is built from TRBV30 and TRBJ1-1, with D possibly matching TRBD1 (5 bases). V lost 1 base and J 4 bases, leaving 10 bases between the germline ends. Germline-derived CDR1 and CDR2 are GTSNPN and SVGIG (reference sequence). This CDR3 comprises 13 residues. CDR3 residues: CAWSGGRRTEAFF. CDR3 coding DNA: TGTGCCTGGAGTGGGGGACGACGCACTGAAGCTTTCTTT.

V usage is TRBV12-3 or TRBV12-4 and J usage is TRBJ1-6, with 10 bases identical to TRBD1. This CDR3 has 22 residues. Trimming took 6 bases from V and 0 from J; bases not matched to a gene: 20. The CDR3 DNA follows: TGTGCCAGCAGCACCGAGAGGACAGGACAGGGGGTAGGGCGCTCCTATAATTCACCCCTCCACTTT. Translated: CASSTERTGQGVGRSYNSPLHF.

This clonotype was seen ten or more times. The gene calls are TRBV20-1 and TRBJ2-1; 12 bases are shared with TRBD2. V trimming: 3 bases; J trimming: 3 bases; junction bases outside the gene matches: 3. This CDR3 spans 15 amino acids. Germline lookup yields CDR1 DFQATT and CDR2 SNEGSKA (reference sequence). CDR3 sequence reads: CSASPGLAGYNEQFF. The DNA for the CDR3 is TGCAGTGCTAGCCCGGGACTAGCGGGCTACAATGAGCAGTTCTTC.

The chain joins TRBV20-1 to TRBJ1-1; tentative D call: TRBD1 (5 bases). Trimming removed 6 bases at V and 5 bases at J, with 19 bases between. Germline assignment: CDR1 DFQATT and CDR2 SNEGSKA (reference sequence). The CDR3 runs 14 residues. The CDR3 DNA reads TGCAGTGCAGTTAAGGGGCTCGGAGGAACTGAAGCTTTCTTT. It translates to CSAVKGLGGTEAFF.

This clonotype was found a few times. This chain links TRBV29-1 with TRBJ2-7; maybe TRBD2 (6 bases). Per the germline V gene, CDR1 is SQVTM and CDR2 is ANQGSEA. The germline V and J ends were trimmed by 2 bases and 1 base, with 12 bases remaining between them. This CDR3 contains 14 residues. The CDR3, as DNA: TGCAGCGTTGAAACGGGGGAGGTATCCTACGAGCAGTACTTC. Residues: CSVETGEVSYEQYF.

There are many counts of this clonotype. The genes are TRBV5-8 and TRBJ2-2, with TRBD2 matching 8 bases. The CDR3 covers 18 residues. The germline gives CDR1 SGHTS, CDR2 YDEGEE. The V and J ends lost 1 base and 3 bases, in that order; junction bases with no gene match: 11. CDR3 coding DNA: TGTGCCAGCAGCTTGTTGGGGTTAGCGGGATCCTACACCGGGGAGCTGTTTTTT. Its translation is CASSLLGLAGSYTGELFF.

This clonotype has ten or more counts. The chain has TRBV18 and TRBJ2-5; D gene unclear. Germline V gives CDR1 KGHSH, CDR2 LQKENI. The CDR3 has 13 residues. Trimming removed 6 bases at V and 1 base at J, with 9 bases between. In DNA, the CDR3 is TGTGCCAGCTCCCCCGACCTCCAAGAGACCCAGTACTTC. As protein: CASSPDLQETQYF.

This clonotype was seen ten or more times. This sequence joins TRBV19 and TRBJ2-5, with 9 nucleotides matching TRBD1. The ends lost 4 bases at V and 4 bases at J; junction bases unmatched: 7. This CDR3 has 15 residues. Germline CDR1 reads LNHDA; CDR2 reads SQIVND (reference sequence). The DNA for the CDR3 is TGTGCCAGTAGTAGGGGACAGGGAGGAGGAGAGACCCAGTACTTC. This translates into CASSRGQGGGETQYF.

The V gene is TRBV5-1, the J gene TRBJ1-1, with D hard to call. The V and J ends lost 4 bases and 2 bases respectively, with 15 bases between them. Germline assignment: CDR1 SGHRS and CDR2 YFSETQ. The CDR3 runs to 15 residues. The CDR3, as DNA: TGCGCCAGCAGCGATCATGGGCCGGCCAACACTGAAGCTTTCTTT. Protein sequence: CASSDHGPANTEAFF.

This clonotype has ten or more counts. The chain joins TRBV28 to TRBJ2-2; D is uncertain. The V end lost 8 bases, the J end lost 1 base, and 17 bases lay between the germline ends. This CDR3 spans 16 amino acids. From germline, CDR1 is MDHEN and CDR2 SYDVKM. The CDR3 DNA reads TGTGCCAGCCTCCCCTTGACGGCGGTGAACACCGGGGAGCTGTTTTTT. Translation gives CASLPLTAVNTGELFF.

A single count supports this clonotype. Just one base apart from a much larger clone, this may be a read error. It is likely a read error, because the conserved phenylalanine at the end of the CDR3 is missing. The chain uses TRBV6-2 or TRBV6-3 and TRBJ2-3, with a tentative D call TRBD2 (8 bases). The V end lost 8 bases, the J end lost 5 bases, and 23 bases lay between the germline ends. The CDR3 length is 16 residues. The germline V gene has CDR1 MNHEY and CDR2 SVGEGT. CDR3 DNA: TGTGCCAGCCGGGACAGACTAGCGACCTTCCTAGATACGCAGTATCTT. Translation: CASRDRLATFLDTQYL.

This clonotype was seen at least ten times. This chain links TRBV2 with TRBJ2-7; D gene ambiguous. V was trimmed by 6 bases and J by 2 bases, leaving 8 bases between them. CDR1 is SNHLY and CDR2 is FYNNEI in the germline V gene. This CDR3 has 12 residues. The chain's CDR3 is CASRGSAYEQYF. In nucleotides, the CDR3 is TGTGCCAGCAGGGGGTCAGCCTACGAGCAGTACTTC.

In this sample, this clonotype turned up a few times. A much larger clone sits a single nucleotide away, making a read error possible. The rearrangement uses TRBV12-3 or TRBV12-4 and TRBJ1-1, with a possible D match to TRBD1 (5 bases). With 2 bases removed from V and 4 bases from J, the gap between germline ends came to 17 bases. The CDR3 runs 16 residues. The CDR3 coding sequence is TGTGCCAGCAGTTTACCCGAGACTCTAAGGGGCACTGAAGCTTTCTTT. It codes for CASSLPETLRGTEAFF.

The gene calls are TRBV5-1 and TRBJ2-1; no firm D call. V dropped 2 bases and J dropped 5 bases, with 14 bases sitting between them. Germline V gene sequence: CDR1 SGHRS, CDR2 YFSETQ. The CDR3 has 15 residues. The CDR3 bases are TGCGCCAGCAGCTTCTTGGCAGCCGAGAACAATGAGCAGTTCTTC. Translating it yields CASSFLAAENNEQFF.